Each of the 30 T cell receptor beta chains below was sequenced from the same sample in a study of Ad26.COV2.S vaccination and SARS-CoV-2 variants. TCRdb's copy holds only in-frame clones and misses some; the assay was immunoSEQ multiplex PCR. The sample gives around 450,000 clones, 89% of which show up once; over 2% is in the top ten. Treatment here: 15 to 20 received Ad26.COV2.S at low or high dose, single or two shots; about 5 received placebo; per-sample allocation not given. It was on day 63 after the first vaccine or placebo injection that samples were taken. The input for sequencing was peripheral blood, taken in a trial of Ad26.COV2.S vaccine versus placebo. Receptors were obtained from a person aged 18 to 59 who received the Ad26.COV2.S COVID-19 vaccine or a placebo.

CDR3 coding DNA: TGTGCCAGTAGTCCCCGGACAGGGGGCGGTTTCACTGAAGCTTTCTTT. As protein: CASSPRTGGGFTEAFF. The gene calls are TRBV19 and TRBJ1-1; 11 nucleotides agree with TRBD1. In germline, CDR1 is LNHDA, CDR2 SQIVND (reference sequence). The trim removed 5 bases at V and 4 bases at J, leaving 9 bases unmatched. CDR3 size: 16 residues.

This clone was detected a few times. V and J are TRBV3-1 (or the pseudogene TRBV3-2) and TRBJ1-1; D gene unclear. The CDR3 is made up of 15 amino acids. With 0 bases removed from V and 0 bases from J, the gap between germline ends came to 8 bases. Per germline, CDR1 LGHDT and CDR2 YNNKEL (reference sequence). CDR3: CASSQDWQLNTEAFF. The CDR3 DNA reads TGTGCCAGCAGCCAAGATTGGCAGTTGAACACTGAAGCTTTCTTT.

The rearrangement joins TRBV25-1 to TRBJ1-5; D unclear. V lost 3 bases to trimming and J lost 2 bases, with 11 bases between them. CDR3 length equals 15 residues. Germline V gene data show CDR1 as MGHDK and CDR2 as SYGVNS. CDR3 nucleotides: TGTGCCAGCAGTGACCCGGGAACAGGCAATCAGCCCCAGCATTTT. Amino acid sequence: CASSDPGTGNQPQHF.

V gene TRBV3-1 (or the pseudogene TRBV3-2) combines with J gene TRBJ2-5, with D perhaps given as TRBD1 or TRBD2 (6 bases each). The germline V gene encodes CDR1 LGHDT and CDR2 YNNKEL (reference sequence). The CDR3 length is 14 residues. V was clipped by 6 bases and J by 4 bases, with 15 bases between them. In nucleotides, the CDR3 is TGTGCCAGCAGAATCACAGGGCGGGGAGAGACCCAGTACTTC. Translation gives CASRITGRGETQYF.

The rearrangement uses TRBV5-6 and TRBJ2-7; D unresolved. In germline, CDR1 is SGHDT, CDR2 YYEEEE. Trimming took 2 bases from V and 1 from J, leaving 10 bases between them. The CDR3 is 14 residues long. CDR3: CASSFYLASYEQYF. CDR3 bases: TGTGCCAGCAGCTTTTATCTCGCTTCCTACGAGCAGTACTTC.

The chain carries TRBV30 and TRBJ2-2; D unresolved. Germline V CDR1 and CDR2: GTSNPN, SVGIG (reference sequence). V lost 8 bases to trimming and J lost 0 bases, with 13 bases between them. The CDR3 extends over 14 amino acids. The CDR3 bases are TGTGCCCTGAAGCCGCGACCGAACACCGGGGAGCTGTTTTTT. Residues: CALKPRPNTGELFF.

This chain connects TRBV2 to TRBJ2-5; 7 positions agree with TRBD2. This CDR3 comprises 14 residues. The V segment lost 2 bases and the J segment 12 bases; nucleotides outside the gene matches: 12. Germline V gene sequence: CDR1 SNHLY, CDR2 FYNNEI. CDR3 loop: CASSEIVASGREYF. DNA for the CDR3: TGTGCCAGCAGTGAAATTGTGGCTAGCGGAAGGGAGTACTTC.

The chain uses TRBV5-6 and TRBJ2-1; D is uncertain. CDR1 is SGHDT, CDR2 YYEEEE, per germline. This CDR3 is built from 13 residues. Trimming shortened V by 2 bases and J by 6 bases, and 9 bases separated the two germline ends. CDR3 region: CASSFLSPNEQFF. CDR3 nucleotides: TGTGCCAGCAGCTTTCTTTCCCCCAATGAGCAGTTCTTC.

This sequence joins TRBV5-1 and TRBJ1-6; D unclear. The V and J ends lost 2 bases and 7 bases respectively, with 13 bases between them. The CDR3 contains 15 residues. CDR1 and CDR2 from the germline V gene are SGHRS and YFSETQ. DNA of the CDR3: TGCGCCAGCAGCTTATCCGGCCCCAGAAATTCACCCCTCCACTTT. As protein: CASSLSGPRNSPLHF.

This clone was detected only a few times. The chain joins TRBV7-9 to TRBJ2-3; 9 bases agree with TRBD1. CDR3 length: 15 amino acids. CDR1 is SEHNR, CDR2 FQNEAQ, per germline (reference sequence). The junction had 6 bases not matched to a gene; V was cut back by 5 bases and J by 3 bases. The CDR3 reads CASSTDRGNTDTQYF. The CDR3 DNA reads TGTGCCAGCAGCACGGACAGGGGTAATACAGATACGCAGTATTTT.

CDR3 in DNA: TGTGCCAGCTCATCATTCGGGACAGGGGTTGGCTACACCTTC. Residues: CASSSFGTGVGYTF. The chain carries TRBV18 and TRBJ1-2; the match to TRBD1 covers 10 bases. The CDR3 extends over 14 amino acids. Germline CDR1 KGHSH, CDR2 LQKENI. The J segment lost 7 bases and the V segment lost 5 bases, leaving 7 bases of the junction unmatched.

The rearrangement uses TRBV11-2 and TRBJ2-1; D ambiguous. The V and J ends lost 6 bases and 1 base respectively, with 10 bases between them. CDR3 size: 14 residues. Germline CDR1 reads SGHAT; CDR2 reads FQNNGV. This CDR3 is CASSGIRSYNEQFF. CDR3 nucleotides: TGTGCCAGCAGTGGGATAAGGTCCTACAATGAGCAGTTCTTC.

The chain employs TRBV6-2 or TRBV6-3 and TRBJ2-2, with 8 bases that match TRBD2. With V trimmed by 0 bases and J by 6 bases, 6 bases remained unmatched. The CDR3 sequence is 16 residues long. The germline gives CDR1 MNHEY, CDR2 SVGEGT. The CDR3 DNA sequence: TGTGCCAGCAGTTACTCGGGACTAGGATCAGCCGGGGAGCTGTTTTTT. Protein product: CASSYSGLGSAGELFF.

As regards this clone: No DNA is shown, since the ends of the CDR3 on it are uncertain; the CDR3 is the one TCRdb lists. This rearrangement joins TRBV1 to TRBJ1-1; the table's D call of TRBD1 was not tested on the DNA. TRBV1 is a listed pseudogene. The CDR3 totals 17 residues, both ends included. CDR3: CTSSQVGQGASDTEAFF.

V and J are TRBV23-1 and TRBJ1-5; 10 bases fit TRBD1. TRBV23-1 is annotated as an ORF whose role is uncertain. The V segment lost 7 bases and the J segment 0 bases; nucleotides outside the gene matches: 21. The CDR3 spans 21 residues. CDR3 nucleotides: TGCGCCAGCACCCCCCAGCACTGTGCAGGGACAGGGGTAAATAGCAATCAGCCCCAGCATTTT. Translated, it gives CASTPQHCAGTGVNSNQPQHF.

Comments on this clone: In the same sample, other DNA sequences code for this CDR3. This chain links TRBV20-1 with TRBJ1-2; D not certain. V gave up 3 bases and J gave up 8 bases, with 10 bases separating them. Per germline, CDR1 DFQATT and CDR2 SNEGSKA (reference sequence). CDR3 length equals 11 residues. The CDR3 here is CSASDGYGYTF. The CDR3 DNA follows: TGCAGTGCTAGTGATGGCTACGGCTACACCTTC.

The genes are TRBV7-6 and TRBJ1-6; the D gene is possibly TRBD1 (6 bases). The V end was cut by 5 bases, the J end by 7 bases, with 12 bases between. The CDR3 covers 14 residues. Germline CDR1 and CDR2: SGHVS and FNYEAQ. CDR3 DNA: TGTGCCAGCAGCCACCAGGGGAGCAATTCACCCCTCCACTTT. Amino acid sequence: CASSHQGSNSPLHF. The full variable domain, its missing parts supplied by reference TRBV7-6 and TRBJ1-6, is GAGVSQSPRYKVTKRGQDVALRCDPISGHVSLYWYRQALGQGPEFLTYFNYEAQQDKSGLPNDRFSAERPEGSISTLTIQRTEQRDSAMYRCASSHQGSNSPLHFGNGTRLTVT.

The CDR3 reads CASSGGTSGGSLGTDTQYF. The CDR3 DNA follows: TGCGCCAGCAGCGGAGGGACTAGCGGGGGGTCCTTGGGCACAGATACGCAGTATTTT. The V gene is TRBV4-3, the J gene TRBJ2-3; TRBD2 matches at 15 bases. The CDR3 is 19 residues long. The ends lost 5 bases at V and 1 base at J; junction bases unmatched: 10. Germline V CDR1 and CDR2: LGHNA, YSLEER.

The chain employs TRBV6-5 and TRBJ1-1; D not resolved. Trimming removed 7 bases from V and 0 bases from J, with 9 bases in between. This CDR3 spans 13 amino acids. CDR1 and CDR2 (germline): MNHEY, SVGAGI. The CDR3 loop is CASTKTVNTEAFF. CDR3 bases: TGTGCCAGCACTAAAACAGTGAACACTGAAGCTTTCTTT.

For this clone: The sample carries other DNA sequences with the same CDR3. The chain combines TRBV5-1 with TRBJ1-1, with D unclear. Germline values: CDR1 SGHRS, CDR2 YFSETQ. Trimming took 0 bases from V and 0 from J, leaving 3 bases between them. The CDR3 covers 13 residues. CDR3 DNA sequence: TGCGCCAGCAGCTTGGGAGTGAACACTGAAGCTTTCTTT. It specifies CASSLGVNTEAFF. Based on the CDR3 plus reference TRBV5-1 and TRBJ1-1, the full variable domain is KAGVTQTPRYLIKTRGQQVTLSCSPISGHRSVSWYQQTPGQGLQFLFEYFSETQRNKGNFPGRFSGRQFSNSRSEMNVSTLELGDSALYLCASSLGVNTEAFFGQGTRLTVV.

The V and J genes are TRBV5-1 and TRBJ1-2, with 9 bases identical to TRBD1. The J segment lost 0 bases and the V segment lost 3 bases, leaving 0 bases of the junction unmatched. CDR3 length: 14 amino acids. The V gene's germline CDR1 is SGHRS and CDR2 YFSETQ. This CDR3 is CASSWDRANYGYTF. The DNA for the CDR3 is TGCGCCAGCAGCTGGGACAGGGCTAACTATGGCTACACCTTC.

The chain joins TRBV28 to TRBJ1-2; 10 bases fit TRBD1. This CDR3 has 16 amino acids. V lost 5 bases, J lost 1 base, and 7 bases stayed unmatched. Germline lookup yields CDR1 MDHEN and CDR2 SYDVKM. The CDR3: CASSHYRTGGNYGYTF. The CDR3 coding sequence is TGTGCCAGCAGTCACTATCGGACAGGGGGTAACTATGGCTACACCTTC.

The V and J genes are TRBV11-2 and TRBJ2-1; D perhaps matches TRBD2 (5 bases). Trimming removed 3 bases at V and 9 bases at J, with 18 bases between. Looked up from germline, CDR1 is SGHAT and CDR2 is FQNNGV. This CDR3 spans 15 amino acids. Here the CDR3 DNA reads TGTGCCAGCAGCTTTTGGGAGAACCCTCCCTCTGAGCAGTTCTTC. Its translation is CASSFWENPPSEQFF.

This chain links TRBV28 with TRBJ2-7; D is undetermined. V lost 5 bases and J lost 2, with 19 bases in between. CDR1 and CDR2 from the germline V gene are MDHEN and SYDVKM. The CDR3 runs 16 residues. CDR3 loop: CASSLPPALGTYEQYF. The CDR3 DNA sequence: TGTGCCAGCAGTCTACCCCCGGCCCTAGGGACCTACGAGCAGTACTTC.

This chain joins TRBV4-2 and TRBJ1-2; a weak D match, TRBD1 (6 bases). Trimming removed 4 bases from V and 2 bases from J, with 11 bases in between. Germline-derived CDR1 and CDR2 are LGHNA and YNFKEQ. The CDR3 has 14 amino acids. This CDR3 is CASSPPGANYGYTF. The DNA of the CDR3 is TGTGCCAGCAGCCCCCCAGGGGCCAACTATGGCTACACCTTC.

This chain joins TRBV6-6 and TRBJ1-5; possibly TRBD1 for D (5 bases). Trimming took 8 bases from V and 9 from J, leaving 20 bases between them. The CDR3 consists of 14 residues. Germline CDR1 MNHNY, CDR2 SVGAGI (reference sequence). The CDR3 is CASADQEGRGPQHF. As DNA, the CDR3 is TGTGCCAGCGCCGATCAGGAGGGGCGGGGGCCCCAGCATTTT.

This clone was counted only a few times. V and J are TRBV4-1 and TRBJ2-7; a possible D gene is TRBD1 (6 bases). CDR1 is MGHRA, CDR2 YSYEKL, per germline. Between the trimmed V and J ends, which lost 10 bases and 0 bases, there was a span of 13 bases. This CDR3 comprises 13 residues. In DNA form, the CDR3 reads TGCGCCACCGACGGACAGCTCTCCTACGAGCAGTACGTC. This translates into CATDGQLSYEQYV.

The V and J genes are TRBV5-3 and TRBJ1-2; D remains unclear. TRBV5-3 is annotated as an ORF whose role is uncertain. The CDR3 has 13 amino acids. The V end was cut by 0 bases, the J end by 2 bases, with 5 bases between. CDR3: CARSLELNYGYTF. In DNA form, the CDR3 reads TGTGCCAGAAGCTTGGAACTAAACTATGGCTACACCTTC.

Of note for this clone: Additional DNA sequences in this sample encode the identical CDR3. This sequence joins TRBV12-3 or TRBV12-4 and TRBJ2-1; D gene uncertain. V was clipped by 3 bases and J by 13 bases, with 16 bases between them. The CDR3 is 13 amino acids. This chain's CDR3 is CASSFTEGVEQFF. The DNA for the CDR3 is TGTGCCAGCAGTTTCACGGAAGGCGTGGAACAGTTCTTC.

J is TRBJ1-2 and V is TRBV11-2, with D unclear. Trimming stripped 0 bases from V and 4 bases from J, with 15 bases between. The CDR3 contains 16 residues. Germline V gene lookup returns CDR1 SGHAT and CDR2 FQNNGV. CDR3 DNA sequence: TGTGCCAGCAGCTTAGATCTAAATAGGCAGCCCTATGGCTACACCTTC. The encoded protein is CASSLDLNRQPYGYTF. The full variable domain, with the rest looked up from reference TRBV11-2 and TRBJ1-2, is EAGVAQSPRYKIIEKRQSVAFWCNPISGHATLYWYQQILGQGPKLLIQFQNNGVVDDSQLPKDRFSAERLKGVDSTLKIQPAKLEDSAVYLCASSLDLNRQPYGYTFGSGTRLTVV.